This T cell receptor beta chain was sequenced during a study of T cells after yellow fever vaccination. General observations from the study: Overlap between CD4 and CD8 compartments was detected for a small share of clonotypes.

As concerns this clonotype: Its specificity is unknown.

MiXCR, run by TCRdb on the 5' RACE reads, gives a single entry per CDR3 protein. The data contain about 400,000 distinct CDR3 sequences, 9.5% to 13% of them singletons. Germline CDR1 is MNHNS and CDR2 is SASEGT. The ends were cut back, 6 bases at V and 5 bases at J, with 13 bases in the middle. This CDR3 is built from 13 residues. Sequenced material: PBMCs, taken on the day of the first yellow fever vaccination. The chain combines TRBV6-1 with TRBJ2-5, with D possibly matching TRBD2 (5 bases). The clonotype comes from a man aged 18-30 years who received the YFV17D yellow fever vaccine. The CDR3 DNA sequence: TGTGCCAGCAGCGTGTTCCGAGGGGAGACCCAGTACTTC. This encodes CASSVFRGETQYF.